Shown below are 27 T cell receptor beta chains from a single sample sequenced in a study of T cell responses to AZD1222 COVID-19 vaccine. Sequencing was performed with immunoSEQ multiplex PCR; in TCRdb, only in-frame clones are kept and a portion is missing. The table lists about 68,000 clones, about nine tenths of them singletons. Sequencing used peripheral blood, obtained on day 0 of AZD1222 vaccination. The receptors shown here come from an adult in good health.

This chain links TRBV13 with TRBJ2-7; D may be TRBD1 (6 bases). V lost 5 bases and J 6 bases, leaving 11 bases between the germline ends. The CDR3 spans 12 residues. CDR1 PRHDT and CDR2 FYEKMQ come from the germline V gene (reference sequence). For the CDR3, the DNA is TGTGCCAGCAGCCCAACAGGGTCCGAGCAGTACTTC. This gives the protein CASSPTGSEQYF.

The V gene is TRBV27, the J gene TRBJ1-1; TRBD1 aligns across 8 bases. Germline V CDR1 and CDR2: MNHEY, SMNVEV (reference sequence). This CDR3 region has 15 residues. Trimming at V came to 2 bases and at J to 2 bases, leaving 4 bases not matched to a gene. Written as DNA, the CDR3 is TGTGCCAGCAGTTTAATCGGACAGGGAAACACTGAAGCTTTCTTT. The encoded protein is CASSLIGQGNTEAFF.

The chain uses TRBV6-4 and TRBJ1-4; TRBD1 agrees at 11 bases. Germline-derived CDR1 and CDR2 are MRHNA and SNTAGT. With 6 bases clipped from V and 7 bases from J, the junction kept 4 bases outside the gene matches. This CDR3 is 14 amino acids long. DNA of the CDR3: TGTGCCAGCAGCCCGGGACAGGGGGGTGAAAAACTGTTTTTT. Translated: CASSPGQGGEKLFF.

J is TRBJ2-7 and V is TRBV5-1, with TRBD2 matching over 9 bases. V dropped 1 base and J dropped 4; count of bases not matched to a gene: 3. The CDR3 contains 14 residues. Germline V CDR1 and CDR2: SGHRS, YFSETQ. In nucleotides, the CDR3 is TGCGCCAGCAGCTTGAGTAGCGGGAGATACGAGCAGTACTTC. As protein: CASSLSSGRYEQYF.

This chain links TRBV4-1 with TRBJ1-5, with 9 bases lining up with TRBD1. V gave up 0 bases and J gave up 5 bases; unmatched junction bases: 8. The CDR3 extends over 17 amino acids. Germline V gene data show CDR1 as MGHRA and CDR2 as YSYEKL. The CDR3 coding sequence is TGCGCCAGCAGCCAAGAATCAGAGACAGGGGGTGATCAGCCCCAGCATTTT. Translation: CASSQESETGGDQPQHF.

The gene calls are TRBV10-2 and TRBJ2-1, with a tentative D call TRBD1 (6 bases). CDR1 and CDR2 (germline): WSHSY, SAAADI. This CDR3 is built from 15 residues. V was cut by 6 bases and J by 5 bases, with 17 bases left in between. Here the CDR3 DNA reads TGCGCCAGCAGCCAACAGGGCCTGTGGGACAATGAGCAGTTCTTC. It specifies CASSQQGLWDNEQFF.

The chain carries TRBV10-3 and TRBJ1-5, with D maybe TRBD1 (5 bases). The CDR3 has 14 residues. V shed 3 bases and J shed 0 bases, with 6 bases lying between them. Per the germline V gene, CDR1 is ENHRY and CDR2 is SYGVKD. The CDR3 DNA reads as TGTGCCATCAGTGACAGGGATAGCAATCAGCCCCAGCATTTT. It translates to CAISDRDSNQPQHF.

V usage is TRBV7-2 and J usage is TRBJ2-1, with a possible D match to TRBD2 (5 bases). The CDR3 has 16 residues. From germline, CDR1 is SGHTA and CDR2 FQGNSA. V lost 5 bases and J 4 bases, leaving 18 bases between the germline ends. The DNA of the CDR3 is TGTGCCAGCAGCCGGCGGGTGGTAGCCAAATACAATGAGCAGTTCTTC. It codes for CASSRRVVAKYNEQFF.

The sample holds a few counts of this clone. This chain uses TRBV28 with TRBJ1-6, with 8 positions matching TRBD1. The germline gives CDR1 MDHEN, CDR2 SYDVKM. V shed 8 bases and J 2 bases; nucleotides not matched to a gene: 5. This CDR3 spans 15 amino acids. This chain's CDR3 is CASYAGGPYNSPLHF. DNA of the CDR3: TGTGCCAGCTACGCAGGGGGCCCCTATAATTCACCCCTCCACTTT.

The gene calls are TRBV18 and TRBJ2-5; TRBD2 matches at 15 bases. The J segment lost 4 bases and the V segment lost 2 bases, leaving 5 bases of the junction unmatched. Germline CDR1 and CDR2: KGHSH and LQKENI. There are 17 residues in the CDR3. This CDR3 is CASSPIPGLAGGETQYF. The CDR3 bases are TGTGCCAGCTCACCAATCCCGGGACTAGCGGGAGGAGAGACCCAGTACTTC.

The count of this clone is one. The rearrangement uses TRBV27 and TRBJ2-7; D gene unclear. Trimming removed 2 bases from V and 4 bases from J, with 6 bases in between. Germline values: CDR1 MNHEY, CDR2 SMNVEV (reference sequence). The CDR3 spans 12 residues. The CDR3 sequence is CASSLQVYEQYF. DNA for the CDR3: TGTGCCAGCAGTTTACAGGTGTACGAGCAGTACTTC.

The gene calls are TRBV15 and TRBJ2-3; 8 nucleotides match TRBD2. CDR3 length: 16 amino acids. V shed 0 bases, J shed 5 bases, and the junction held 7 bases outside the gene matches. Per germline, CDR1 LNHNV and CDR2 YYDKDF (reference sequence). The CDR3 spells CATSRDEAGAGDTQYF. CDR3 coding DNA: TGTGCCACCAGCAGAGATGAAGCGGGAGCGGGAGATACGCAGTATTTT.

The chain links TRBV11-2 to TRBJ1-1; 7 nucleotides line up with TRBD1. The germline CDR1 and CDR2 sequences are SGHAT and FQNNGV. CDR3 size: 15 residues. V was clipped by 5 bases and J by 2 bases; unmatched bases: 8. The CDR3 region is CASSPWTGQNTEAFF. CDR3 nucleotide sequence: TGTGCCAGCAGCCCCTGGACAGGCCAAAACACTGAAGCTTTCTTT.

The CDR3 DNA follows: TGTGCCAGTAGTCCCTCGACGGATAGCAATCAGCCCCAGCATTTT. Its translation: CASSPSTDSNQPQHF. The V gene is TRBV19, the J gene TRBJ1-5; unclear D gene. This CDR3 region has 15 residues. Trimming removed 5 bases at V and 0 bases at J, with 11 bases between. Looked up from germline, CDR1 is LNHDA and CDR2 is SQIVND (reference sequence).

The rearrangement uses TRBV7-3 and TRBJ1-1; D gene uncertain. V was cut by 2 bases and J by 2 bases, with 6 bases left in between. The CDR3 is made up of 13 amino acids. Germline CDR1 reads SGHTA; CDR2 reads FQGTGA. DNA of the CDR3: TGTGCCAGCAGCTTATCAGGAAACACTGAAGCTTTCTTT. Encoded protein: CASSLSGNTEAFF. Full variable domain (missing parts from reference TRBV7-3 and TRBJ1-1): GAGVSQTPSNKVTEKGKYVELRCDPISGHTALYWYRQSLGQGPEFLIYFQGTGAADDSGLPNDRFFAVRPEGSVSTLKIQRTERGDSAVYLCASSLSGNTEAFFGQGTRLTVV.

The chain combines TRBV27 with TRBJ1-5; possibly TRBD1 for D (5 bases). The CDR3 has 14 residues. V was cut by 3 bases and J by 3 bases, with 9 bases left in between. Germline V gene sequence: CDR1 MNHEY, CDR2 SMNVEV (reference sequence). For the CDR3, the DNA is TGTGCCAGCAGTTTGGGGCTGTCCAATCAGCCCCAGCATTTT. Protein sequence: CASSLGLSNQPQHF.

The chain recombines TRBV29-1 with TRBJ2-1; 7 positions agree with TRBD1. The germline V gene encodes CDR1 SQVTM and CDR2 ANQGSEA. The CDR3 consists of 15 residues. V trimming: 6 bases; J trimming: 1 base; junction bases outside the gene matches: 9. This CDR3 is CSVQGTAESYNEQFF. The DNA of the CDR3 is TGCAGCGTCCAAGGGACAGCGGAATCCTACAATGAGCAGTTCTTC.

The chain joins TRBV6-2 or TRBV6-3 to TRBJ1-5; D is uncertain. Looked up from germline, CDR1 is MNHEY and CDR2 is SVGEGT. The CDR3 sequence is 16 residues long. Between the trimmed V and J ends, which lost 0 bases and 1 base, there was a span of 10 bases. In nucleotides, the CDR3 is TGTGCCAGCAGTTACTCTGCAGCCCTCAGCAATCAGCCCCAGCATTTT. This sequence encodes CASSYSAALSNQPQHF.

The rearrangement joins TRBV14 to TRBJ1-1, with 7 positions matching TRBD1. Germline CDR1 reads SGHDN; CDR2 reads FVKESK. This CDR3 is 14 amino acids long. The J segment lost 1 base and the V segment lost 5 bases, leaving 4 bases of the junction unmatched. CDR3 protein: CASSYYRGNTEAFF. In DNA form, the CDR3 reads TGTGCCAGCAGCTATTACAGGGGGAACACTGAAGCTTTCTTT.

This sequence joins TRBV15 and TRBJ1-6; 7 nucleotides align to TRBD1. V dropped 1 base and J dropped 7; count of bases not matched to a gene: 4. The CDR3 covers 15 residues. Germline-derived CDR1 and CDR2 are LNHNV and YYDKDF (reference sequence). This chain's CDR3 is CATSRGQGQNSPLHF. The CDR3 bases are TGTGCCACCAGCAGAGGACAGGGCCAGAATTCACCCCTCCACTTT. Based on the CDR3 plus reference TRBV15 and TRBJ1-6, the full variable domain is DAMVIQNPRYQVTQFGKPVTLSCSQTLNHNVMYWYQQKSSQAPKLLFHYYDKDFNNEADTPDNFQSRRPNTSFCFLDIRSPGLGDTAMYLCATSRGQGQNSPLHFGNGTRLTVT.

This chain uses TRBV13 with TRBJ1-6, with D perhaps matching TRBD1 (6 bases). Germline V lookup: CDR1 PRHDT, CDR2 FYEKMQ (reference sequence). Trimming shortened V by 3 bases and J by 7 bases, and 16 bases separated the two germline ends. This CDR3 spans 16 amino acids. In nucleotides, the CDR3 is TGTGCCAGCAGCTTTGGAGGGGGGCGACGGAATTCACCCCTCCACTTT. It codes for CASSFGGGRRNSPLHF.

The V call is TRBV24-1, the J call TRBJ1-5, with D uncertain. Trimming pared 3 bases from V and 9 bases from J, leaving 8 bases between. The CDR3 runs 12 residues. Germline V CDR1 and CDR2: KGHDR, SFDVKD. This CDR3 reads CATSDDGRPQHF. CDR3 bases: TGTGCCACCAGTGATGACGGTCGGCCCCAGCATTTT.

The chain combines TRBV5-6 with TRBJ2-1; 13 nucleotides line up with TRBD2. The CDR3 length is 16 residues. Germline-derived CDR1 and CDR2 are SGHDT and YYEEEE. Trimming cost V 4 bases and J 3 bases; bases outside gene matches: 4. The CDR3 nucleotides read TGTGCCAGCAGCGACGGGACTAGCGGGATCTACAATGAGCAGTTCTTC. It is translated as CASSDGTSGIYNEQFF.

V usage is TRBV5-1 and J usage is TRBJ2-7, with D tentatively TRBD1 (5 bases). Germline-derived CDR1 and CDR2 are SGHRS and YFSETQ. V dropped 0 bases and J dropped 5 bases, with 12 bases sitting between them. The CDR3 is 14 amino acids. The CDR3 coding sequence is TGCGCCAGCAGCTTGGCAGGGCATACGGACGAGCAGTACTTC. It encodes CASSLAGHTDEQYF.

This clone showed up just a few times. Other DNA sequences in the sample encode the same CDR3. V gene TRBV12-3 or TRBV12-4 combines with J gene TRBJ2-7; D not certain. This CDR3 contains 11 residues. V lost 4 bases and J 2 bases, leaving 3 bases between the germline ends. CDR3 sequence: CASSSAYEQYF. The CDR3 bases are TGTGCCAGCAGTTCCGCCTACGAGCAGTACTTC.

This clone was observed a single time. The rearrangement joins TRBV5-4 to TRBJ1-3, with TRBD1 as a possible D gene (5 bases). Germline V lookup: CDR1 SGHNT, CDR2 YYREEE (reference sequence). V lost 2 bases and J 2 bases, leaving 11 bases between the germline ends. The CDR3 consists of 15 residues. As DNA, the CDR3 is TGTGCCAGCAGCTTCGGACACACAACTGGAAACACCATATATTTT. It codes for CASSFGHTTGNTIYF.

This clone was observed a few times. At one of its ends the junction is not consistent with the germline gene, which may arise from a read error. Here the CDR3 reads CACRASGINEQYF. CDR3 DNA: TGTGCCTGCAGAGCTAGCGGTATTAACGAGCAGTACTTC. The chain links TRBV13 to TRBJ2-7; TRBD2 agrees at 7 bases. Germline CDR1 and CDR2: PRHDT and FYEKMQ (reference sequence). CDR3 size: 13 residues.